The 12 T cell receptor beta chains presented below share a single source sample, sequenced in a study of T cell responses to AZD1222 COVID-19 vaccine. Generated by immunoSEQ multiplex PCR, the TCRdb table keeps only in-frame clones and is missing some. The sample has some 130,000 clones, roughly 90% seen once. Sequenced here: peripheral blood, sampled on day 0 of AZD1222 vaccination. Receptors were obtained from an adult in good health.

The V gene is TRBV5-6, the J gene TRBJ1-2; possible D gene TRBD1, 6 bases. The V end was cut by 4 bases, the J end by 0 bases, with 16 bases between. Germline V gene data show CDR1 as SGHDT and CDR2 as YYEEEE. The CDR3 totals 16 residues. The CDR3 reads CASSGGGSDPNYGYTF. The DNA of the CDR3 is TGTGCCAGCAGCGGAGGGGGTTCAGATCCTAACTATGGCTACACCTTC.

V is TRBV2 and J is TRBJ1-1; tentatively, D is TRBD1 (5 bases). Between the trimmed V and J ends, which lost 8 bases and 1 base, there was a span of 8 bases. Germline loops: CDR1 SNHLY, CDR2 FYNNEI. The CDR3 loop spans 12 amino acids. The CDR3 is CASDSQNTEAFF. Here the CDR3 DNA reads TGTGCCAGCGACAGCCAGAACACTGAAGCTTTCTTT.

The V call is TRBV19, the J call TRBJ1-3; D uncertain. The CDR3 is made up of 13 amino acids. Trimming took off 5 bases at V and 3 bases at J, with 8 bases between the two ends. Germline CDR1 is LNHDA and CDR2 is SQIVND (reference sequence). CDR3 loop: CASSSLYGNTIYF. The DNA of the CDR3 is TGTGCCAGTAGTTCGCTTTATGGAAACACCATATATTTT. Looking up the rest from reference TRBV19 and TRBJ1-3 gives the full variable domain: DGGITQSPKYLFRKEGQNVTLSCEQNLNHDAMYWYRQDPGQGLRLIYYSQIVNDFQKGDIAEGYSVSREKKESFPLTVTSAQKNPTAFYLCASSSLYGNTIYFGEGSWLTVV.

This chain connects TRBV27 to TRBJ1-5; maybe TRBD1 (5 bases). Trimming removed 5 bases at V and 3 bases at J, with 11 bases between. The CDR3 is 14 residues long. The germline V gene encodes CDR1 MNHEY and CDR2 SMNVEV (reference sequence). CDR3 DNA: TGTGCCAGCAGTCCTCAGGGTTCCAATCAGCCCCAGCATTTT. Its translation: CASSPQGSNQPQHF.

The rearrangement links TRBV12-3 or TRBV12-4 to TRBJ2-1; D uncertain. V was trimmed by 4 bases and J by 3 bases, leaving 7 bases between them. CDR3 length: 13 residues. CDR3 nucleotides: TGTGCCAGCAGTTCAAGGAACTACAATGAGCAGTTCTTC. Its translation: CASSSRNYNEQFF.

The genes are TRBV7-2 and TRBJ1-2; D is unclear. There are 16 residues in the CDR3. Trimming shortened V by 2 bases and J by 8 bases, and 21 bases separated the two germline ends. The germline gives CDR1 SGHTA, CDR2 FQGNSA. The CDR3 DNA follows: TGTGCCAGCAGCTTAAGAATCAGTTCGGAGGTTCGAGGCTACACCTTC. Protein sequence: CASSLRISSEVRGYTF.

This clone was detected once. The CDR3: CASSQSSGTAHSPLHF. The CDR3 DNA is TGTGCCAGCAGCCAATCGAGTGGGACAGCACATTCACCCCTCCACTTT. The V call is TRBV16, the J call TRBJ1-6, with TRBD1 identical over 7 bases. Germline V gene data show CDR1 as KGHSY and CDR2 as FQNENV. V gave up 0 bases and J gave up 8 bases; unmatched junction bases: 7. The CDR3 runs 16 residues. The variable domain in full, with the rest retrieved from reference TRBV16 and TRBJ1-6, is GEEVAQTPKHLVRGEGQKAKLYCAPIKGHSYVFWYQQVLKNEFKFLISFQNENVFDETGMPKERFSAKCLPNSPCSLEIQATKLEDSAVYFCASSQSSGTAHSPLHFGNGTRLTVT.

The rearrangement uses TRBV3-1 (or the pseudogene TRBV3-2) and TRBJ1-6, with D hard to call. V was trimmed by 2 bases and J by 10 bases, leaving 30 bases between them. Germline V lookup: CDR1 LGHDT, CDR2 YNNKEL (reference sequence). The CDR3 loop spans 20 amino acids. The chain's CDR3 is CASSQCRVGPFLSSVSPLHF. The CDR3 DNA sequence: TGTGCCAGCAGCCAATGTAGGGTGGGCCCCTTTCTCAGCTCCGTCTCACCCCTCCACTTT.

This rearrangement joins TRBV7-2 to TRBJ2-1, with D uncertain. The ends were cut back, 5 bases at V and 5 bases at J, with 10 bases in the middle. Germline assignment: CDR1 SGHTA and CDR2 FQGNSA. The CDR3 is made up of 13 amino acids. CDR3 in DNA: TGTGCCAGCAGCCCCTATAATAACAATGAGCAGTTCTTC. It is translated as CASSPYNNNEQFF.

The CDR3: CASSLLNPGPSNEQFF. The CDR3 region has the DNA TGTGCCAGCAGCTTACTAAACCCCGGGCCTAGCAATGAGCAGTTCTTC. The chain joins TRBV11-2 to TRBJ2-1; D gene ambiguous. This CDR3 spans 16 amino acids. V lost 2 bases to trimming and J lost 6 bases, with 17 bases between them. Germline lookup yields CDR1 SGHAT and CDR2 FQNNGV.

The J gene is TRBJ1-2, the V gene TRBV5-8; D remains ambiguous. Germline V gene lookup returns CDR1 SGHTS and CDR2 YDEGEE. The CDR3 is 10 amino acids. V was cut by 8 bases and J by 8 bases, with 10 bases left in between. The chain's CDR3 is CASGVAGYTF. CDR3 DNA: TGTGCCAGTGGGGTGGCGGGCTACACCTTC.

The V gene is TRBV4-2, the J gene TRBJ2-5; D unresolved. V lost 0 bases, J lost 7 bases, and 12 bases lay in between. This CDR3 has 14 amino acids. Germline values: CDR1 LGHNA, CDR2 YNFKEQ. The CDR3 sequence: CASSQDYGSLTQYF. In nucleotides, the CDR3 is TGTGCCAGCAGCCAAGATTATGGCTCCCTGACCCAGTACTTC.